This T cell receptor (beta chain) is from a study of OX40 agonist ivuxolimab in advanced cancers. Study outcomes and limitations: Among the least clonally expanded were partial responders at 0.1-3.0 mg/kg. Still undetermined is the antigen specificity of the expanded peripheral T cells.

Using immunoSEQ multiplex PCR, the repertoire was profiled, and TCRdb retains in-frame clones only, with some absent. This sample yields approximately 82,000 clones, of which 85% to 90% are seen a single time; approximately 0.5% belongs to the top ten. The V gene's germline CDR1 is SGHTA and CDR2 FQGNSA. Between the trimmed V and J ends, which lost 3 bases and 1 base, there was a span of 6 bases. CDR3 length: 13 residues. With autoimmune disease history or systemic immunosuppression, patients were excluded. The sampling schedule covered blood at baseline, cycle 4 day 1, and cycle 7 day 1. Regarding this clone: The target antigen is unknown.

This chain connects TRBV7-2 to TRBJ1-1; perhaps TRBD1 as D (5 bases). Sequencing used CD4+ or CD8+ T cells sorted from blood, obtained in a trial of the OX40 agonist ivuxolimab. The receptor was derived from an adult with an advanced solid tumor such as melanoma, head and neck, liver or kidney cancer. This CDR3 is CASSFQGNTEAFF. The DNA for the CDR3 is TGTGCCAGCAGCTTCCAGGGGAACACTGAAGCTTTCTTT.